This TCR beta chain was documented in a study of shared clonotypes between healthy human individuals. Study-level results: Shared across a handful of donors were roughly 4.8% of the naive CD4 clonotypes.

Profiled with immunoSEQ multiplex PCR; TCRdb holds only in-frame clones, not every one. The top ten hold 0.11% of the sample, which has around 610,000 clones, 95% to 97% seen once. There are 15 residues in the CDR3. Trimming shortened V by 1 base and J by 4 bases, and 14 bases separated the two germline ends. From germline, CDR1 is MGHRA and CDR2 YSYEKL. CD8 cells classed as naive were CD45RO-negative and positively selected for CCR7, excluding terminally differentiated effector memory CD45RA+ cells. About this clone: Its cognate antigen is unknown.

This TCR was recovered from a woman in her twenties or thirties in good health. This chain connects TRBV4-1 to TRBJ2-7; TRBD1 is a possible D gene (8 bases). Sample: naive CD8+ T cells sorted from blood. CDR3 DNA: TGCGCCAGCAGCCAAGGGACAGGGAGGGAGTACGAGCAGTACTTC. This encodes CASSQGTGREYEQYF.